These T cell receptor beta chains were read from a single sample in a study of T cell repertoires in cytomegalovirus infection. What these receptors recognize is not known. TCRdb recomputed calls from the reads with MiXCR, one row per CDR3 protein. The repertoire holds about 220,000 distinct CDR3 sequences, with approximately 38% as singletons. This specimen was CD8+ T cells from cultured PBMCs, taken from culture after CMV antigen stimulation. All receptors come from a human donor in good health (CMV status not recorded). Some clones in this sample may be carry-over from other donors' samples. Both conserved end residues are part of each CDR3. The D gene is left open where the match is weak. Not all rows give a size; the values are once, few, many and, for expanded clones, a class.

V gene: TRBV5-6
clone size: NA
J gene: TRBJ2-1
D gene: NA
CDR3 protein: CATAIGDSPSEQFF
CDR3 DNA: TGTGCCACAGCGATAGGGGACTCGCCGAGTGAGCAGTTCTTC

V gene: TRBV27
clone size: NA
J gene: TRBJ2-7
D gene: TRBD1
CDR3 protein: CASSLSRGGTGMGYEQYF
CDR3 DNA: TGTGCCAGCAGTTTATCGAGGGGGGGGACAGGGATGGGCTACGAGCAGTACTTC

V gene: TRBV7-2
clone size: NA
J gene: TRBJ1-1
D gene: NA
CDR3 protein: CASSSRTAMNTEAFF
CDR3 DNA: TGTGCCAGCAGCTCAAGGACAGCTATGAACACTGAAGCTTTCTTT

V gene: TRBV20-1
clone size: NA
J gene: TRBJ1-2
D gene: TRBD1
CDR3 protein: CSGALDRIVSTF
CDR3 DNA: TGCAGTGGGGCCTTGGACAGGATAGTATCCACCTTC

V gene: TRBV4-1
clone size: few
J gene: TRBJ2-2
D gene: NA
CDR3 protein: CASSLKGNWGAGELFF
CDR3 DNA: TGTGCCAGCAGTCTTAAGGGGAACTGGGGGGCCGGGGAGCTGTTTTTT

V gene: TRBV4-1
clone size: NA
J gene: TRBJ2-1
D gene: NA
CDR3 protein: CASSQDVQGYEQFF
CDR3 DNA: TGCGCCAGCAGCCAAGATGTACAAGGCTATGAGCAGTTCTTC

V gene: TRBV28
clone size: few
J gene: TRBJ1-2
D gene: TRBD1
CDR3 protein: CASSLVNRDSLICTF
CDR3 DNA: TGTGCCAGCAGTTTAGTTAATCGGGACAGTCTGATTTGCACCTTC

V gene: TRBV10-3
clone size: NA
J gene: TRBJ2-6
D gene: TRBD1
CDR3 protein: CAISEWDSGSGANVLTF
CDR3 DNA: TGTGCCATCAGTGAATGGGACAGCGGATCTGGGGCCAACGTCCTGACTTTC

V gene: TRBV27
clone size: many
J gene: TRBJ1-2
D gene: TRBD1
CDR3 protein: CASRPQPGTGGEGYTF
CDR3 DNA: TGTGCCAGCAGACCACAGCCCGGGACAGGGGGCGAAGGCTACACCTTC

V gene: TRBV5-4
clone size: NA
J gene: TRBJ2-7
D gene: NA
CDR3 protein: CASSSPGTATYEQYF
CDR3 DNA: TGTGCCAGCAGCTCTCCCGGGACTGCTACCTACGAGCAGTACTTC

V gene: TRBV3-1
clone size: NA
J gene: TRBJ1-5
D gene: NA
CDR3 protein: CASSQDTGRQPQHF
CDR3 DNA: TGTGCCAGCAGCCAAGACACAGGGAGACAGCCCCAGCATTTT

V gene: TRBV27
clone size: NA
J gene: TRBJ2-1
D gene: TRBD1
CDR3 protein: CASSLSEGQQIYNEQFF
CDR3 DNA: TGTGCCAGCAGTTTATCCGAGGGACAGCAGATATACAATGAGCAGTTCTTC

V gene: TRBV2
clone size: few
J gene: TRBJ1-2
D gene: NA
CDR3 protein: CASSEARGGTNYGYTF
CDR3 DNA: TGTGCCAGCAGTGAAGCGCGGGGCGGCACTAACTATGGCTACACCTTC

V gene: TRBV19
clone size: NA
J gene: TRBJ2-7
D gene: TRBD1
CDR3 protein: CASSSKHGQGYEQYF
CDR3 DNA: TGTGCCAGTAGTTCAAAACACGGACAGGGCTACGAGCAGTACTTC

V gene: TRBV5-8
clone size: NA
J gene: TRBJ2-3
D gene: TRBD2
CDR3 protein: CASSLSMAGGPLRLTDTQYF
CDR3 DNA: TGTGCCAGCAGCCTATCGATGGCGGGAGGACCACTAAGACTCACAGATACGCAGTATTTT

V gene: TRBV7-3
clone size: few
J gene: TRBJ1-2
D gene: TRBD1
CDR3 protein: CASSLSGQGGGYTF
CDR3 DNA: TGTGCCAGCAGCTTATCCGGACAGGGCGGCGGCTACACCTTC

V gene: TRBV7-2
clone size: few
J gene: TRBJ1-6
D gene: TRBD1
CDR3 protein: CASSWDSSLHF
CDR3 DNA: TGTGCCAGCAGCTGGGACAGCTCCCTCCACTTT

V gene: TRBV5-4
clone size: NA
J gene: TRBJ2-5
D gene: NA
CDR3 protein: CASSNFQRELETQYF
CDR3 DNA: TGTGCCAGCAGTAACTTTCAACGGGAGTTGGAGACCCAGTACTTC

V gene: TRBV27
clone size: few
J gene: TRBJ1-4
D gene: TRBD1
CDR3 protein: CASSATSTGWAKELFF
CDR3 DNA: TGTGCCAGCAGTGCCACTTCGACAGGGTGGGCAAAGGAACTGTTTTTT

V gene: TRBV7-9
clone size: few
J gene: TRBJ2-7
D gene: TRBD2
CDR3 protein: CASSPKLAGAYEQYF
CDR3 DNA: TGTGCCAGCAGCCCTAAACTAGCGGGAGCCTACGAGCAGTACTTC

V gene: TRBV6-2/TRBV6-3
clone size: NA
J gene: TRBJ2-1
D gene: NA
CDR3 protein: CASSYSGGPPVQQFF
CDR3 DNA: TGTGCCAGCAGTTACTCCGGGGGACCACCCGTTCAGCAGTTCTTC

V gene: TRBV7-8
clone size: many
J gene: TRBJ2-3
D gene: TRBD1
CDR3 protein: CASSLGQGTDTQYF
CDR3 DNA: TGTGCCAGCAGCTTAGGACAGGGGACAGATACGCAGTATTTT

V gene: TRBV10-2
clone size: NA
J gene: TRBJ2-7
D gene: NA
CDR3 protein: CASLTGGYEQYF
CDR3 DNA: TGCGCCAGCCTGACAGGAGGCTACGAGCAGTACTTC

V gene: TRBV7-3
clone size: NA
J gene: TRBJ1-1
D gene: NA
CDR3 protein: CASSLNLGVNTEAFF
CDR3 DNA: TGTGCCAGCAGCTTAAATTTGGGGGTGAACACTGAAGCTTTCTTT

V gene: TRBV7-2
clone size: NA
J gene: TRBJ2-7
D gene: TRBD1
CDR3 protein: CANSLVSGQGSFVYEQYF
CDR3 DNA: TGTGCCAACAGCTTAGTTTCCGGACAGGGTTCATTCGTCTACGAGCAGTACTTC

V gene: TRBV7-2
clone size: few
J gene: TRBJ1-4
D gene: NA
CDR3 protein: CASSAETPGSNEKLFF
CDR3 DNA: TGTGCCAGCAGCGCTGAGACTCCGGGATCTAATGAAAAACTGTTTTTT

V gene: TRBV30
clone size: NA
J gene: TRBJ1-2
D gene: NA
CDR3 protein: CAWSVQGRNYGYTF
CDR3 DNA: TGTGCCTGGAGTGTCCAGGGCCGAAACTATGGCTACACCTTC

V gene: TRBV4-1
clone size: few
J gene: TRBJ2-1
D gene: NA
CDR3 protein: CASSLLGSGPNNEQFF
CDR3 DNA: TGCGCCAGCAGCCTCCTCGGTAGCGGACCAAACAATGAGCAGTTCTTC

V gene: TRBV11-3
clone size: NA
J gene: TRBJ1-5
D gene: NA
CDR3 protein: CASSLGSLNQPQHF
CDR3 DNA: TGTGCCAGCAGCTTGGGCAGCCTAAATCAGCCCCAGCATTTT

V gene: TRBV7-3
clone size: NA
J gene: TRBJ1-5
D gene: NA
CDR3 protein: CASSPLGQPRSQPQHF
CDR3 DNA: TGTGCCAGCAGCCCCCTCGGACAGCCTCGCAGTCAGCCCCAGCATTTT

V gene: TRBV6-5
clone size: NA
J gene: TRBJ2-1
D gene: NA
CDR3 protein: CASSYRPAYNEQFF
CDR3 DNA: TGTGCCAGCAGTTATAGGCCCGCTTACAATGAGCAGTTCTTC

V gene: TRBV27
clone size: few
J gene: TRBJ2-7
D gene: NA
CDR3 protein: CASTAGTESYEQYF
CDR3 DNA: TGTGCCAGCACCGCCGGGACGGAGTCCTACGAGCAGTACTTC

V gene: TRBV28
clone size: NA
J gene: TRBJ2-7
D gene: NA
CDR3 protein: CASSLQQAYEQYF
CDR3 DNA: TGTGCCAGCAGTTTACAACAGGCCTACGAGCAGTACTTC